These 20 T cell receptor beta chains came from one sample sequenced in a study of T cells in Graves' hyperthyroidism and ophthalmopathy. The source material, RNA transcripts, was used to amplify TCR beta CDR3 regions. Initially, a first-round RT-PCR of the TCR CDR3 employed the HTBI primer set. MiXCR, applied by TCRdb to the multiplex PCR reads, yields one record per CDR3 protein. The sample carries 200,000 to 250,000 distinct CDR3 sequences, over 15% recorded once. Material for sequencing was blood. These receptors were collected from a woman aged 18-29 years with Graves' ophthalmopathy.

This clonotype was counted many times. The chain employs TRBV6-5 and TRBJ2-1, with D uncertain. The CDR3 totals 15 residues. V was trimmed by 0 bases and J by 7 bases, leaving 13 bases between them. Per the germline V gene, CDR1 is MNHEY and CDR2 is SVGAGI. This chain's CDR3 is CASSYSNVGLNEQFF. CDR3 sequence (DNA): TGTGCCAGCAGTTACTCGAATGTGGGATTGAATGAGCAGTTCTTC.

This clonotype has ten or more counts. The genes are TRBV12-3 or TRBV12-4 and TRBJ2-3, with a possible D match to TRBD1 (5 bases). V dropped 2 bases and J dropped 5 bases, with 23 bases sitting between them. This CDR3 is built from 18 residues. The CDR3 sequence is CASSLYPLPTDRGDTQYF. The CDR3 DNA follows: TGTGCCAGCAGTTTATACCCCCTCCCCACCGACAGAGGAGATACGCAGTATTTT.

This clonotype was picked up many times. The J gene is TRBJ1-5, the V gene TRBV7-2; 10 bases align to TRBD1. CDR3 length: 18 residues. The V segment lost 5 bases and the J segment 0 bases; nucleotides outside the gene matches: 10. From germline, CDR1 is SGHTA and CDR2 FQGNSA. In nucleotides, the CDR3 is TGTGCCAGCAGCGAAGGTGGGACAGGGGTTTATAGCAATCAGCCCCAGCATTTT. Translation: CASSEGGTGVYSNQPQHF.

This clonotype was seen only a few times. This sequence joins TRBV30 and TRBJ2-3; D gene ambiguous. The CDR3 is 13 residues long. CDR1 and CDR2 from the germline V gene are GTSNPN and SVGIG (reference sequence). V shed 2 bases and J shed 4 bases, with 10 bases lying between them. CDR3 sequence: CAWSSVIADTQYF. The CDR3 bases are TGTGCCTGGAGTAGCGTTATCGCAGATACGCAGTATTTT.

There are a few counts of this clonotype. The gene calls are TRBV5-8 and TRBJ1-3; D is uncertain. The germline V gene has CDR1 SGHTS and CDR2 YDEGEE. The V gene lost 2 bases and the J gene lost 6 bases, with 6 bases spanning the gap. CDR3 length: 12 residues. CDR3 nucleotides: TGTGCCAGCAGCTTTGATGCAAACACCATATATTTT. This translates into CASSFDANTIYF.

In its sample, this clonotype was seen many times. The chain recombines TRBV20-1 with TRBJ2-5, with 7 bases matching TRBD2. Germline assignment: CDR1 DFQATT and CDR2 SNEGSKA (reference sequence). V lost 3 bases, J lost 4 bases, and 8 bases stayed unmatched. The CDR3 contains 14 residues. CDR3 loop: CSARRVGGGETQYF. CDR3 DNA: TGCAGTGCTAGGAGGGTGGGGGGGGGAGAGACCCAGTACTTC.

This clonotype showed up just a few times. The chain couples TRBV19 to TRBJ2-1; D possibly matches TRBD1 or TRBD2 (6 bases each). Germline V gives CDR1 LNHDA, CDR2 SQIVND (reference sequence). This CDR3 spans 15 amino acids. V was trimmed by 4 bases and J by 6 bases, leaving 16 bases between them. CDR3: CASSTLRGGINEQFF. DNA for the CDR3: TGTGCCAGTAGTACCCTCCGAGGGGGGATCAATGAGCAGTTCTTC. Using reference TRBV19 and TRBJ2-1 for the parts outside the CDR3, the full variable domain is DGGITQSPKYLFRKEGQNVTLSCEQNLNHDAMYWYRQDPGQGLRLIYYSQIVNDFQKGDIAEGYSVSREKKESFPLTVTSAQKNPTAFYLCASSTLRGGINEQFFGPGTRLTVL.

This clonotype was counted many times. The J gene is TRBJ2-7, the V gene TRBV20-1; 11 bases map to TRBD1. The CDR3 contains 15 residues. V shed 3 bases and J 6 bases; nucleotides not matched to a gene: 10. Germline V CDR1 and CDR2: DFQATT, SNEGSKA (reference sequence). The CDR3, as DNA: TGCAGTGCTAGGGCTACCGGGACAGGGGGAACCGAGCAGTACTTC. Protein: CSARATGTGGTEQYF.

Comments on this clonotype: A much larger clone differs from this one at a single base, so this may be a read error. DNA for the CDR3: TGCAGTGCTAGGGGGCCTTCCTACGGGCAGTACTTC. Its translation: CSARGPSYGQYF. The V and J genes are TRBV20-1 and TRBJ2-7; the D gene is possibly TRBD1 (5 bases). This CDR3 region has 12 residues. Per the germline V gene, CDR1 is DFQATT and CDR2 is SNEGSKA (reference sequence).

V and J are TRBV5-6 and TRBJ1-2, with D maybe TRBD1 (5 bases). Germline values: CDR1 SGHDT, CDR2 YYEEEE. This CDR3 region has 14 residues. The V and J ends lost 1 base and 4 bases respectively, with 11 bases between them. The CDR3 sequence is CASSLTGEGYGYTF. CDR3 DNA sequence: TGTGCCAGCAGCTTGACGGGGGAAGGCTATGGCTACACCTTC.

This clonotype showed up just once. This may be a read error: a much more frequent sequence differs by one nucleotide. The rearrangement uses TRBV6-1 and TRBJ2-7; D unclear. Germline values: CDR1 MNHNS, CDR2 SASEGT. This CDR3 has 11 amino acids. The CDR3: CASHMNYGQYF. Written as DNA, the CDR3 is TGTGCCAGTCACATGAACTACGGGCAGTACTTC.

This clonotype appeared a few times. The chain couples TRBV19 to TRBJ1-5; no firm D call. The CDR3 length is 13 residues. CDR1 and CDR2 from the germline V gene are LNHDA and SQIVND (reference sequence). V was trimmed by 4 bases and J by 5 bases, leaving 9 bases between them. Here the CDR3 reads CASSNGRDQPQHF. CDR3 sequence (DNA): TGTGCCAGTAGTAACGGGCGGGATCAGCCCCAGCATTTT.

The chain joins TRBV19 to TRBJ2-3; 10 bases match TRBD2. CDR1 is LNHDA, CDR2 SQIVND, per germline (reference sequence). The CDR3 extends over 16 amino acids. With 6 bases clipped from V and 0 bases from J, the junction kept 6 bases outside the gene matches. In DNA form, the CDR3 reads TGTGCCAGTAGAATTGAGCGGGGGGGGAGCACAGATACGCAGTATTTT. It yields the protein CASRIERGGSTDTQYF. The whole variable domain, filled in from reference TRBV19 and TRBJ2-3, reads DGGITQSPKYLFRKEGQNVTLSCEQNLNHDAMYWYRQDPGQGLRLIYYSQIVNDFQKGDIAEGYSVSREKKESFPLTVTSAQKNPTAFYLCASRIERGGSTDTQYFGPGTRLTVL.

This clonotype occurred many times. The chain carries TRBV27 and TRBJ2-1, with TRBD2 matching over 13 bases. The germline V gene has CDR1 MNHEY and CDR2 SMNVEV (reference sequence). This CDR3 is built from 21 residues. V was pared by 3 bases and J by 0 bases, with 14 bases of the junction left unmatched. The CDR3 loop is CASSLGQGGLAGSGSYNEQFF. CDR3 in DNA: TGTGCCAGCAGTTTGGGACAGGGGGGACTAGCGGGATCCGGCTCCTACAATGAGCAGTTCTTC.

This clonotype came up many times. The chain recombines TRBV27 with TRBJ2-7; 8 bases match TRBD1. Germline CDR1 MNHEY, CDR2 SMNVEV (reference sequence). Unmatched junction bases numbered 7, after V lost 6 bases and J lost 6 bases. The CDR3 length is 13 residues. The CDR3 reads CASRLLTGVEQYF. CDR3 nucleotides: TGTGCCAGCAGACTCTTGACAGGGGTCGAGCAGTACTTC.

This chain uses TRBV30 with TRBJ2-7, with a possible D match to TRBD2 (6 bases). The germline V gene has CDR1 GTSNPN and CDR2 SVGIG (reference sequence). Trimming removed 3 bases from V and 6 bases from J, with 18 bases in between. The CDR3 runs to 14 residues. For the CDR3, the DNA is TGTGCCTGGAGCTGGGGCGGGAAAGGTGCCGAGCAGTACTTC. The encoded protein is CAWSWGGKGAEQYF.

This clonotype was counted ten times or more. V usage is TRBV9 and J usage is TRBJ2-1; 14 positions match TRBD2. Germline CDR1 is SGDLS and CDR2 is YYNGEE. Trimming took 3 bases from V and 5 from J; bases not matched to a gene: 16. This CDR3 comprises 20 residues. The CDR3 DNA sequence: TGTGCCAGCAGCGCCCAACCGGGACTAGCGGGAGCTGATATAGACAATGAGCAGTTCTTC. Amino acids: CASSAQPGLAGADIDNEQFF.

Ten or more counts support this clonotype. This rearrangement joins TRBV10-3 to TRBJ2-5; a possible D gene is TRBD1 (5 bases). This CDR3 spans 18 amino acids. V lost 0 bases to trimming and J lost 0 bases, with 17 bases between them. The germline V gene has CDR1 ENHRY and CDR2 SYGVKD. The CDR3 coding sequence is TGTGCCATCAGTGAGTCGAAGTTGGAACAGGTCTACCAAGAGACCCAGTACTTC. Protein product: CAISESKLEQVYQETQYF.

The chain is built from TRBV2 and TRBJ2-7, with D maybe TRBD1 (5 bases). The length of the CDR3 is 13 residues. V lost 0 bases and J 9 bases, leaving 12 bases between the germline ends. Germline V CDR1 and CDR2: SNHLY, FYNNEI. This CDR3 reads CASSEALRVGQYF. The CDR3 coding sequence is TGTGCCAGCAGTGAAGCGCTCAGGGTAGGGCAGTACTTC.

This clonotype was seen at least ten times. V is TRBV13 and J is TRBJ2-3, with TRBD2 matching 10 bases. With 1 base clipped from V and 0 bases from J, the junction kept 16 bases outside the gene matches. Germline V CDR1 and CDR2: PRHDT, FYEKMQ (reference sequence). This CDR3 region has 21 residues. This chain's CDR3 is CASSLAQASGSSLSSTDTQYF. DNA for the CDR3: TGTGCCAGCAGCTTAGCCCAGGCTAGCGGGAGCTCCCTCTCTAGCACAGATACGCAGTATTTT.